This is a list of T cell receptor beta chains from one sample in a study of response to subunit inactivated influenza vaccine. Each CDR3 protein is one row after TCRdb ran MiXCR on the RT-PCR reads. The table includes approximately 530,000 distinct CDR3 sequences, about 8% detected once. The sequences come from PBMCs from blood, collected 23 to 25 months after vaccination. These receptors originate from a man between 50 and 69 years old who received an inactivated influenza vaccine. Both conserved end residues are part of each CDR3. The D gene is left open where the match is weak. For some rows the clone size is stated as once, few or many, or as a class when expanded; others skip it.

NA NA TRBJ1-2 TRBV20-1 CSARDRAAPSYGYTF TGCAGTGCTAGAGATAGGGCGGCCCCTTCCTATGGCTACACCTTC
NA NA TRBJ1-3 TRBV4-1 CASSQGLGPNTIYF TGCGCCAGCAGCCAAGGTTTAGGGCCAAACACCATATATTTT
NA many TRBJ2-5 TRBV7-9 CASSLSETQYF TGTGCCAGCAGCTTATCAGAGACCCAGTACTTC
NA few TRBJ1-5 TRBV7-2 CASSLGAPGQPQHF TGTGCCAGCAGCTTAGGTGCGCCCGGGCAGCCCCAGCATTTT
NA few TRBJ2-2 TRBV14 CASRTYSGANTGELFF TGTGCCAGCAGGACCTACAGCGGAGCGAACACCGGGGAGCTGTTTTTT
TRBD2 many TRBJ2-4 TRBV28 CASSSPRRGGYIQYF TGTGCCAGCAGTTCACCCCGCCGGGGGGGGTACATTCAGTACTTC
TRBD2 few TRBJ2-3 TRBV9 CASSVAMGSGGAGRTDTQYF TGTGCCAGCAGCGTAGCCATGGGAAGCGGGGGGGCCGGTCGCACAGATACGCAGTATTTT
NA NA TRBJ1-1 TRBV4-1 CASSPEARTEAFF TGCGCCAGCAGCCCCGAGGCGCGCACTGAAGCTTTCTTT
NA once TRBJ1-4 TRBV5-1 CASSPFLQGTNEKLFF TGCGCCAGCAGCCCCTTCTTACAGGGAACTAATGAAAAACTGTTTTTT
TRBD2 many TRBJ2-5 TRBV20-1 CSARQGAGGYQETQYF TGCAGTGCAAGGCAGGGAGCGGGGGGATACCAAGAGACCCAGTACTTC
TRBD2 few TRBJ2-3 TRBV20-1 CSARVGTSGTVDTQYF TGCAGTGCTAGAGTGGGGACTAGCGGGACAGTAGATACGCAGTATTTT